This TCR beta chain was observed in a study of blood T cell repertoires in COVID-19. Turning to the study itself: Samples of COVID-19 (acute and convalescent) were obtained from the United States, Italy and Spain. The analysed material was cDNA or gDNA that came from T cells, B-cell-depleted T cells, or PBMCs.

How the authors handled the data: The assay estimated nucleated cells by amplifying reference gene primers. Sequenced by immunoSEQ multiplex PCR; TCRdb stores in-frame clones only, minus some. V, J and clone size derive from that table, while D and trimming were established from the DNA sequence. The sample holds hundreds of thousands of clones; 80% to 90% are singletons and the top ten take around 5.4%. Germline-derived CDR1 and CDR2 are MDHEN and SYDVKM. CDR3 length: 14 residues. J gave up 5 bases and V 2 bases, and 4 bases lay outside the gene matches. What was sequenced was peripheral blood. J is TRBJ1-2 and V is TRBV28, with 8 bases fitting TRBD1. The receptor was derived from a man older than 75 with acute or convalescent COVID-19. CDR3 protein: CASSLTGGRYGYTF. In DNA form, the CDR3 reads TGTGCCAGCAGTTTAACAGGGGGTCGGTATGGCTACACCTTC.